The rows below give T cell receptor beta chains drawn from one sample of a study of T cell responses to AZD1222 COVID-19 vaccine. Sequenced by immunoSEQ multiplex PCR; TCRdb stores in-frame clones only, minus some. This table has fewer than 150,000 clones, roughly 87% appearing once. This sample comprised peripheral blood, obtained on day 0 of AZD1222 vaccination. The receptors stem from an adult in good health. Each CDR3 is given without its conserved first and last residue.

TRBV18	TRBJ2-2	ASTIRILGTRSGELF
TRBV6-5	TRBJ2-4	ASIPGTIAKNIQY
TRBV6-5	TRBJ1-3	ASSYSDRVGNTIY
TRBV19	TRBJ1-6	ASRPGQLISYNSPLH
TRBV11-3	TRBJ2-7	ASSLVRQQAYEQY
TRBV9	TRBJ1-2	ASSGTRWPNYGYT
TRBV29-1	TRBJ1-3	SVVEATTIY
TRBV7-3	TRBJ2-1	ASSLGFGLAGHNEQF
TRBV12-5	TRBJ2-2	ASGQQGARTGELF
TRBV7-3	TRBJ1-2	ASSTGANYGYT
TRBV24-1	TRBJ1-2	ATTHSLIRGQGYGYT
TRBV7-8	TRBJ1-2	ASSPRGRGRIYGYT
TRBV7-2	TRBJ1-2	ASSLGTATYGYT
TRBV7-9	TRBJ2-7	ASSPAQSYEQY
TRBV14	TRBJ2-2	ASRALASANTGELF
TRBV18	TRBJ1-3	ASSPDRSSGNTIY
TRBV7-3	TRBJ2-7	ASSLRASGGILTPPYEQY
TRBV19	TRBJ1-2	ASSSFRGENGYT
TRBV4-1	TRBJ1-5	ASSQTAGQGHQPQH
TRBV5-1	TRBJ2-2	AGKGNTGELF
TRBV9	TRBJ1-2	ASSPGTLYGYT
TRBV27	TRBJ1-2	ASSFGGSVGYT
TRBV5-1	TRBJ2-6	ASSRGPADSGANVLT
TRBV19	TRBJ1-5	ASSMEGYSNQPQH
TRBV18	TRBJ2-3	ASEAPGRRTDTQY
TRBV5-1	TRBJ1-2	ASRPDRNYGYT
TRBV5-8	TRBJ2-7	ASIAYEQY
TRBV19	TRBJ1-5	ASSIGGRGHQPQH
TRBV2	TRBJ2-3	ASIIGQGRADTQY
TRBV6-5	TRBJ1-5	ASRGDEYQPQH
TRBV14	TRBJ1-4	ASSPFDLGASNEKLF
TRBV5-4	TRBJ2-2	ASSRQDFTGELF
TRBV3-1/TRBV3-2	TRBJ2-7	ASSQLTLSSYEQY
TRBV7-9	TRBJ2-7	ASSYTYEQY
TRBV6-4	TRBJ1-5	ASSPDRGQPQH
TRBV4-3	TRBJ2-2	ASSQVEGKGTGELF
TRBV10-3	TRBJ1-2	AISESKAANYGYT
TRBV4-2	TRBJ1-4	ASSQDRQDREKLF
TRBV28	TRBJ2-3	AVGGVKAQY
TRBV6-5	TRBJ1-2	ASSFWGDGYT
TRBV30	TRBJ2-5	AWSVRAGRETQY
TRBV11-2	TRBJ2-1	ASSLGPSNEQF
TRBV21-1	TRBJ2-7	ASSRPGQGVDEQY
TRBV6-2/TRBV6-3	TRBJ2-1	ASSYSGGRPPNEQF
TRBV27	TRBJ1-1	ASTPRGQGNTEAF
TRBV12-1	TRBJ2-7	ASSPLAGPPPPGEQY
TRBV13	TRBJ1-2	ASRLTGGDGYT
TRBV6-5	TRBJ1-2	ASLLYGYT
TRBV4-3	TRBJ2-7	ASSQDREAYEQY